The clone carrying this TCR beta chain was counted between two and nine times. In blood CD8+ and CD4+ T cells, TCR beta underwent sequencing. TEMRA cells were enriched by FACS, and CD4+ and CD8+ T cells were negatively isolated. This CDR3 spans 14 amino acids. The V and J ends lost 4 bases and 0 bases, in that order; junction bases with no gene match: 1. Germline V gives CDR1 SGDLS, CDR2 YYNGEE. The record originates from a study of CD8 T cells in Susac syndrome. The RNA, about 0.45 to 1 ug, was put through reverse transcription using random hexamers. A single record per CDR3 protein comes from TCRdb applying MiXCR to the immunoSEQ multiplex PCR reads. Among some 110,000 distinct CDR3 sequences listed, approximately 93% were seen once.

This clonotype was obtained from a human donor with multiple sclerosis. V is TRBV9 and J is TRBJ1-3; 7 nucleotides agree with TRBD1. Sequenced input: CD8+ T cells from PBMCs. CDR3 nucleotides: TGTGCCAGCAGCCAGGGGGGCTCTGGAAACACCATATATTTT. Translated: CASSQGGSGNTIYF.